The present entry profiles one T cell receptor beta chain with its context. No antigen is known for it. Per the germline V gene, CDR1 is SQVTM and CDR2 is ANQGSEA. The CDR3 has 14 residues. Trimming removed 4 bases at V and 3 bases at J, with 12 bases between. The data originate from a study of cytomegalovirus exposure and HLA in healthy donors. Findings of the study overall: An ancestry cluster, one associated with Asian ancestry, reportedly showed fewer N-insertions than the approximately 670-donor mean in a later analysis. Among the CMV-associated chains, three were confirmed in vitro as specific for CMV antigens.

Both 60 Vbeta primers and 13 Jbeta primers went into the PCR. The table came from immunoSEQ multiplex PCR; TCRdb's copy has only in-frame clones and leaves some out. The table lists approximately 75,000 clones, around 84% of them singletons. The chain combines TRBV29-1 with TRBJ2-2, with D possibly matching TRBD1 (6 bases). Sequences were obtained from PBMCs. This TCR was recovered from a man aged 70-80 years in good health and CMV-seropositive. The CDR3 sequence: CSVGQVGDTGELFF. The DNA for the CDR3 is TGCAGCGTTGGACAGGTGGGGGACACCGGGGAGCTGTTTTTT.